A selection of T cell receptor beta chains follows, all from one sample in a study of T cells in Graves' hyperthyroidism and ophthalmopathy. TCRdb reprocessed the multiplex PCR reads with MiXCR, giving one entry per CDR3 protein. The profile covers roughly 360,000 distinct CDR3 sequences, with roughly 12% appearing a single time and less than 25% taken by the ten largest. The sequenced sample was blood. The receptors shown here come from a young man with Graves' hyperthyroidism that later progressed to Graves' ophthalmopathy. CDR3s include the opening cysteine and the closing phenylalanine or tryptophan.

v_call	j_call	cdr3_aa
TRBV12-3/TRBV12-4	TRBJ1-5	CASSPQGYGNQPQHF
TRBV5-6	TRBJ2-7	CASSLGPPGQGMREQYF
TRBV6-2/TRBV6-3	TRBJ2-1	CASSNWVSYNEQFF
TRBV6-1	TRBJ1-1	CASSSGGYDKMKTEAFF
TRBV7-9	TRBJ1-1	CASSRWVAGPGDEAFF
TRBV27	TRBJ1-1	CASSQQGRTEAFF
TRBV27	TRBJ1-1	CASSLTGTPVGAFF
TRBV2	TRBJ2-5	CASSEEGTELETQYF
TRBV27	TRBJ2-7	CASSLHRGAAGQYF
TRBV5-1	TRBJ2-2	CASSKGPLSTGTGELFF
TRBV6-1	TRBJ1-1	CASLNTEAFF
TRBV15	TRBJ1-3	CATSRDNRPSGNTIYF
TRBV14	TRBJ2-5	CASSLGGSQYF
TRBV3-1	TRBJ2-7	CASSPSGWSYEQYF
TRBV11-3	TRBJ2-6	CASSQNPGANVLTF
TRBV7-9	TRBJ1-5	CASSDSGSSQPQHF
TRBV18	TRBJ2-7	CASSPSGGPYEQYF
TRBV28	TRBJ1-1	CASSFLGRAFF
TRBV29-1	TRBJ1-1	CSVGLGGTEAFF
TRBV20-1	TRBJ1-1	CSAPDLDTEAFF
TRBV11-3	TRBJ1-2	CASSPTGGEDYGYTF
TRBV11-2	TRBJ2-1	CASSLTSGGSTYNEQFF
TRBV5-1	TRBJ2-1	CASSWTGSSYNEQFF
TRBV7-2	TRBJ2-3	CAIRRSGGGVYTQYF
TRBV12-5	TRBJ1-5	CASGPDQGQGSQPQHF
TRBV7-8	TRBJ1-1	CASSRFPGTGNTEAFF
TRBV4-1	TRBJ1-2	CASSQAGGSSYGYTF
TRBV2	TRBJ1-4	CASSEYGREGEKLFF
TRBV11-2	TRBJ2-1	CASSLEGQNHNEQFF
TRBV19	TRBJ1-2	CASRRQEDYGYTF
TRBV12-3/TRBV12-4	TRBJ2-3	CASSSTRDTQYF
TRBV27	TRBJ2-5	CASSPEGPETQYF
TRBV24-1	TRBJ2-1	CATSDFVGESSYNEQFF
TRBV7-2	TRBJ1-2	CASSPVGGDGYGYTF
TRBV30	TRBJ2-7	CAWSSGYDEQYF
TRBV2	TRBJ2-7	CASSGTSGAYEQYF
TRBV5-1	TRBJ1-6	CASSPVETYYNSPLHF
TRBV11-2	TRBJ1-5	CASSLGINQPQHF